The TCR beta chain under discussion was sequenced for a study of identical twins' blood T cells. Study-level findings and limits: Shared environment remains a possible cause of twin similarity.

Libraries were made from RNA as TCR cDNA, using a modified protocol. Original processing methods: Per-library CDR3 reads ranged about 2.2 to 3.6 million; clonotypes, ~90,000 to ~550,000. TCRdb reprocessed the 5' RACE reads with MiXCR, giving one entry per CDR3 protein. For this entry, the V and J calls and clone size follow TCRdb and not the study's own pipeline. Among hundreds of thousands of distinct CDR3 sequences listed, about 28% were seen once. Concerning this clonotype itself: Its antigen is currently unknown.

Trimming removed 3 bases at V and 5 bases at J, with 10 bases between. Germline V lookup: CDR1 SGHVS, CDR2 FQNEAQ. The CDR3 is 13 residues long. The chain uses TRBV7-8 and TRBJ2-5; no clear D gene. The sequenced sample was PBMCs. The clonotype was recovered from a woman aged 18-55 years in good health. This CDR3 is CASSFLVAETQYF. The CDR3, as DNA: TGTGCCAGCAGCTTCCTAGTTGCGGAGACCCAGTACTTC.